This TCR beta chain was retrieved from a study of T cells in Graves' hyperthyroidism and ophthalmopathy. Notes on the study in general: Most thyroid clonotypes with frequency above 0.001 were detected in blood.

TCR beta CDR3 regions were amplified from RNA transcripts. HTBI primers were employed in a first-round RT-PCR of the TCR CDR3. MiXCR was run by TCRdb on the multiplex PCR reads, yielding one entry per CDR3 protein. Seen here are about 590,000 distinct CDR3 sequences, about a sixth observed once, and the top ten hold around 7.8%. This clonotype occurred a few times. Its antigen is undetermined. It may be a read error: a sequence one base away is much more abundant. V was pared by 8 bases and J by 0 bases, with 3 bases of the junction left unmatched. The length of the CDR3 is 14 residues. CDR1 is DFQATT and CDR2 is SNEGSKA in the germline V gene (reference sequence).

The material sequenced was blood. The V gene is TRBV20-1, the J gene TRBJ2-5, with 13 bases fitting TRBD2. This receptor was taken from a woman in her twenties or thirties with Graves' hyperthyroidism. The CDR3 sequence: CSTTSGRDQETQYF. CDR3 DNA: TGCAGTACTACTAGCGGGAGGGACCAAGAGACCCAGTACTTC.